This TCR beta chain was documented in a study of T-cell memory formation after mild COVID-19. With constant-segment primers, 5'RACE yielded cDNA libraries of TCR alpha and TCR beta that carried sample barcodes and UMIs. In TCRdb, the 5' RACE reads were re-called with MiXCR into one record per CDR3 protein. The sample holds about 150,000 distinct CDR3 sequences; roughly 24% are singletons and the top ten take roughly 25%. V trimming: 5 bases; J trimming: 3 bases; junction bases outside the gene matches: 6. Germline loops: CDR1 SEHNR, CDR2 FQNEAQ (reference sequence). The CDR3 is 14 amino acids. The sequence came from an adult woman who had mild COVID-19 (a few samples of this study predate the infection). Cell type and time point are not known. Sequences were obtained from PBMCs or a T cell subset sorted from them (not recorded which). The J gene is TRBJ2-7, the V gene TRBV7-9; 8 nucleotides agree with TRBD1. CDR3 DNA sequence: TGTGCCAGCAGCAGTTCGGACAGGGTCTACGAGCAGTACTTC. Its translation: CASSSSDRVYEQYF.